The TCR beta chain described here comes from a study of CD8 T cells in Susac syndrome. The multiple sclerosis control group consisted of treatment-naive patients whose relapsing-remitting disease, which was either stable or active, fulfilled revised McDonald criteria. There are 13 residues in the CDR3. After removal of 5 bases from V and 1 base from J, the junction contained 1 base not matched to a gene. Germline-derived CDR1 and CDR2 are ENHRY and SYGVKD. Random hexamers primed reverse transcription of 0.5 to 1 ug RNA. The authors amplified TCR beta CDR3 across 54 Vbeta and 13 Jbeta using immunoSEQ multiplex PCR. A single record per CDR3 protein comes from TCRdb applying MiXCR to the immunoSEQ multiplex PCR reads. The table lists 400,000 or so distinct CDR3 sequences, about 85% of them singletons.

The chain carries TRBV10-3 and TRBJ1-1; 7 nucleotides match TRBD1. The sample taken for sequencing was CD8+ T cells from PBMCs. This clonotype was obtained from a human donor with multiple sclerosis. CDR3 sequence: CAISRTGNTEAFF. CDR3 sequence (DNA): TGTGCCATCAGTCGGACAGGGAACACTGAAGCTTTCTTT.